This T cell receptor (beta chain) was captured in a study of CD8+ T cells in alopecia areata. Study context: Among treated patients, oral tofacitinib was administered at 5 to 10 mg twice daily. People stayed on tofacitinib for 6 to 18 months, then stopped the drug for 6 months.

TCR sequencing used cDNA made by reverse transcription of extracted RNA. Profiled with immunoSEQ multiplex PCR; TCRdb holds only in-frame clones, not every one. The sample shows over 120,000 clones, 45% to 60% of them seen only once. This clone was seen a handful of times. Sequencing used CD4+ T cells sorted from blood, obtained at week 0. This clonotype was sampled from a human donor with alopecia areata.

The CDR3 DNA sequence: TGTGCCAGCATGACAGGGGCGACTAACTATGGCTACACCTTC. Residues: CASMTGATNYGYTF. V and J are TRBV6-6 and TRBJ1-2, with 8 bases lining up with TRBD1. The CDR3 is made up of 14 amino acids. V lost 7 bases, J lost 0 bases, and 4 bases stayed unmatched. Germline V lookup: CDR1 MNHNY, CDR2 SVGAGI (reference sequence).